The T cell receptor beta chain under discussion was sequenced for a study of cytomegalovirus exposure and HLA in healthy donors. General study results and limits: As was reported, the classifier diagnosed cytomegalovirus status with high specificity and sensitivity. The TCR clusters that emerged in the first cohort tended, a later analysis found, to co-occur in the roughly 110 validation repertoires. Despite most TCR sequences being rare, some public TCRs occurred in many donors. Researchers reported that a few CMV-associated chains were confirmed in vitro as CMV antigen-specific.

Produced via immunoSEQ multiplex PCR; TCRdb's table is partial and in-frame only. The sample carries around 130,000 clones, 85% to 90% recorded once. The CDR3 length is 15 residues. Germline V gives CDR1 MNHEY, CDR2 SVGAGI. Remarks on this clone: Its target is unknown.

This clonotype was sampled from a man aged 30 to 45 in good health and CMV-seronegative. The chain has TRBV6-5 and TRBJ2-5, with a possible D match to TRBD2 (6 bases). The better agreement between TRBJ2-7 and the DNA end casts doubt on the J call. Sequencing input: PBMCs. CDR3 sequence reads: CASSKGVGLSYEQYF. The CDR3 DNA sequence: TGTGCCAGCAGTAAAGGGGTGGGACTGTCCTACGAGCAGTACTTC.